The 14 T cell receptor beta chains listed next were all sequenced from one sample in a study of neoadjuvant anti-PD-1 for oral cavity cancer. Time point meaning: after neoadjuvant nivolumab, at surgical resection. Only in-frame clones appear in the TCRdb table, and some are missing; sequencing was by immunoSEQ multiplex PCR. The top ten clones hold around 40% of a sample with about 23,000 clones, around 43% of them seen once. The material sequenced was tumor tissue, taken after nivolumab (anti-PD-1) treatment. The receptors come from a person between 40 and 85 years old with oral cavity squamous cell carcinoma.

The CDR3 coding sequence is TGCGCCAGCAGCTTGGCCGCCAGGGAAAATGAGCAGTTCTTC. Amino acids: CASSLAARENEQFF. The chain couples TRBV5-1 to TRBJ2-1, with D maybe TRBD1 (5 bases). CDR1 and CDR2 from the germline V gene are SGHRS and YFSETQ. Trimming removed 0 bases at V and 7 bases at J, with 11 bases between. The CDR3 totals 14 residues.

This clone was counted a single time. The chain has TRBV7-6 and TRBJ2-7; TRBD1 matches at 8 bases. The CDR3 is 14 residues long. Trimming removed 1 base from V and 6 bases from J; junction bases left unmatched: 5. Germline V lookup: CDR1 SGHVS, CDR2 FNYEAQ. The CDR3 spells CASSLGDRLGEQYF. CDR3 nucleotides: TGTGCCAGCAGCTTAGGGGACAGGTTGGGCGAGCAGTACTTC. The whole variable domain, remainder taken from reference TRBV7-6 and TRBJ2-7, is GAGVSQSPRYKVTKRGQDVALRCDPISGHVSLYWYRQALGQGPEFLTYFNYEAQQDKSGLPNDRFSAERPEGSISTLTIQRTEQRDSAMYRCASSLGDRLGEQYFGPGTRLTVT.

The rearrangement links TRBV7-8 to TRBJ1-6, with D possibly matching TRBD1 (6 bases). CDR1 is SGHVS and CDR2 is FQNEAQ in the germline V gene. V lost 4 bases to trimming and J lost 4 bases, with 11 bases between them. This CDR3 is 15 amino acids long. The CDR3 DNA is TGTGCCAGCAGCTCCCTGGACAGTTATAATTCACCCCTCCACTTT. This encodes CASSSLDSYNSPLHF.

The chain is built from TRBV7-2 and TRBJ1-6; a weak D match, TRBD1 (6 bases). CDR3 length: 14 residues. Germline CDR1 and CDR2: SGHTA and FQGNSA. V shed 4 bases and J shed 9 bases, with 13 bases lying between them. CDR3 amino acids: CASSSAGEGSPLHF. The CDR3 coding sequence is TGTGCCAGCAGCTCCGCAGGGGAAGGTTCACCCCTCCACTTT. Based on the CDR3 plus reference TRBV7-2 and TRBJ1-6, the full variable domain is GAGVSQSPSNKVTEKGKDVELRCDPISGHTALYWYRQSLGQGLEFLIYFQGNSAPDKSGLPSDRFSAERTGGSVSTLTIQRTQQEDSAVYLCASSSAGEGSPLHFGNGTRLTVT.

The V and J genes are TRBV4-3 and TRBJ2-1, with TRBD2 identical over 9 bases. Germline V gene sequence: CDR1 LGHNA, CDR2 YSLEER. V was clipped by 1 base and J by 0 bases; unmatched bases: 1. The CDR3 spans 16 residues. The CDR3 protein is CASSQAAGGSYNEQFF. The CDR3 DNA sequence: TGCGCCAGCAGCCAAGCAGCGGGGGGCTCCTACAATGAGCAGTTCTTC.

V gene TRBV7-2 combines with J gene TRBJ1-4; 10 bases are a match to TRBD1. Germline V gives CDR1 SGHTA, CDR2 FQGNSA. With V trimmed by 5 bases and J by 8 bases, 8 bases remained unmatched. The CDR3 is made up of 15 amino acids. CDR3 amino acids: CASSPPGTGEEKLFF. The CDR3 nucleotides read TGTGCCAGCAGCCCACCCGGGACAGGGGAGGAAAAACTGTTTTTT.

The V call is TRBV5-1, the J call TRBJ2-1; 14 bases map to TRBD2. The CDR3 runs 16 residues. V lost 4 bases, J lost 6 bases, and 6 bases stayed unmatched. CDR1 and CDR2 from the germline V gene are SGHRS and YFSETQ. The CDR3 nucleotides read TGCGCCAGCAGCCCCGGTGGGACTAGCGGGGGCAATGAGCAGTTCTTC. Translating gives CASSPGGTSGGNEQFF.

The V call is TRBV5-1, the J call TRBJ2-5; D call uncertain. The V gene's germline CDR1 is SGHRS and CDR2 YFSETQ. Trimming left V 4 bases short and J 5 bases short, with 9 bases between. The CDR3 extends over 12 amino acids. CDR3 loop: CASSQEEETQYF. The CDR3 coding sequence is TGCGCCAGCAGCCAAGAGGAGGAGACCCAGTACTTC.

This clone was observed a handful of times. The rearrangement uses TRBV19 and TRBJ2-5; D remains unclear. This CDR3 spans 16 amino acids. V lost 1 base and J 4 bases, leaving 16 bases between the germline ends. Germline CDR1 and CDR2: LNHDA and SQIVND (reference sequence). CDR3 in amino acids: CASSIGPTGVSETQYF. The CDR3 nucleotides are TGTGCCAGTAGTATAGGTCCAACCGGCGTATCAGAGACCCAGTACTTC.

The rearrangement links TRBV5-1 to TRBJ2-3; 7 nucleotides line up with TRBD2. The germline V gene encodes CDR1 SGHRS and CDR2 YFSETQ. V shed 4 bases, J shed 11 bases, and the junction held 10 bases outside the gene matches. CDR3 length: 13 amino acids. CDR3 residues: CASSRGERSVQYF. The DNA of the CDR3 is TGCGCCAGCAGCCGGGGGGAAAGATCCGTGCAGTATTTT.

The rearrangement joins TRBV5-5 to TRBJ2-7; possible D gene TRBD1, 5 bases. The CDR3 runs to 16 residues. Germline lookup yields CDR1 SGHKS and CDR2 YYEKEE (reference sequence). Trimming removed 3 bases at V and 2 bases at J, with 18 bases between. The CDR3 region is CASSSERGRVPYEQYF. CDR3 bases: TGTGCCAGCAGCTCGGAAAGGGGTCGGGTCCCCTACGAGCAGTACTTC. The full variable domain, in which reference TRBV5-5 and TRBJ2-7 provide the parts outside the CDR3, is DAGVTQSPTHLIKTRGQQVTLRCSPISGHKSVSWYQQVLGQGPQFIFQYYEKEERGRGNFPDRFSARQFPNYSSELNVNALLLGDSALYLCASSSERGRVPYEQYFGPGTRLTVT.

This clone came up a few times. The J gene is TRBJ1-5, the V gene TRBV28; D remains ambiguous. The V end was cut by 2 bases, the J end by 4 bases, with 15 bases between. The CDR3 covers 16 residues. Germline V CDR1 and CDR2: MDHEN, SYDVKM. The DNA for the CDR3 is TGTGCCAGCAGTTTACTCAGCTGGAAGACTAATCAGCCCCAGCATTTT. Its translation: CASSLLSWKTNQPQHF.

This chain links TRBV14 with TRBJ1-1; D is uncertain. The CDR3 consists of 13 residues. CDR1 is SGHDN and CDR2 is FVKESK in the germline V gene. The V gene lost 4 bases and the J gene lost 11 bases, with 17 bases spanning the gap. The CDR3 DNA follows: TGTGCCAGCAGCCCAACGCGGGGAGCGGAGGCTTTCTTT. Encoded protein: CASSPTRGAEAFF.

This rearrangement joins TRBV29-1 to TRBJ1-2; TRBD1 is a possible D gene (6 bases). This CDR3 is built from 15 residues. Germline V gene data show CDR1 as SQVTM and CDR2 as ANQGSEA. Trimming left V 1 base short and J 8 bases short, with 20 bases between. The chain's CDR3 is CSVEVPTQGGRGYTF. CDR3 nucleotide sequence: TGCAGCGTTGAAGTACCTACCCAAGGGGGTCGGGGCTACACCTTC.